The rows below give T cell receptor beta chains drawn from one sample of a study of cytomegalovirus exposure and HLA in healthy donors. The table came from immunoSEQ multiplex PCR; TCRdb's copy has only in-frame clones and leaves some out. The listing records about 210,000 clones. Material for sequencing was PBMCs. These receptors all come from a woman aged 30 to 39 in good health and CMV-seropositive. CDR3s include the opening cysteine and the closing phenylalanine or tryptophan. Fields, in order: CDR3 protein, CDR3 DNA, V gene, D gene, J gene. The D gene is left open where the match is weak.

CASSPGGGTTGNTIYF	TGTGCCAGCAGCCCTGGGGGAGGGACTACTGGAAACACCATATATTTT	TRBV7-8	NA	TRBJ1-3
CASSLGTGGTGELFF	TGTGCCAGCAGTCTGGGGACAGGGGGAACCGGGGAGCTGTTTTTT	TRBV2	TRBD1	TRBJ2-2
CASSEAGRGREQYF	TGTGCCAGCAGTGAGGCGGGCAGGGGGCGCGAGCAGTACTTC	TRBV28	TRBD1	TRBJ2-7
CASSPRGTAANYGYTF	TGTGCCAGTAGTCCACGAGGGACAGCAGCTAACTATGGCTACACCTTC	TRBV19	TRBD1	TRBJ1-2
CASSLDQVLSKGYTF	TGCGCCAGCAGCTTGGATCAGGTCCTCTCTAAAGGCTACACCTTC	TRBV5-1	NA	TRBJ1-2
CSVETDRYGNGYTF	TGCAGCGTTGAAACCGACAGGTATGGGAATGGCTACACCTTC	TRBV29-1	NA	TRBJ1-2
CASSLESGVSTEAFF	TGTGCCAGCAGCTTGGAGTCGGGGGTTAGCACTGAAGCTTTCTTT	TRBV5-4	NA	TRBJ1-1
CASSLRLTYEQYF	TGTGCCAGCAGCTTGAGACTCACATACGAGCAGTACTTC	TRBV5-6	NA	TRBJ2-7
CASSPGTPQRAQYEQYF	TGTGCCAGCAGCCCTGGGACTCCCCAGAGGGCCCAATACGAGCAGTACTTC	TRBV5-4	NA	TRBJ2-7
CATRQGSYEQYF	TGTGCCACCAGACAGGGTTCCTACGAGCAGTACTTC	TRBV6-5	TRBD1	TRBJ2-7
CASSLESSSSSYNEQFF	TGTGCCAGCAGCTTAGAGTCGAGTTCGAGCTCCTACAATGAGCAGTTCTTC	TRBV7-8	NA	TRBJ2-1
CASSISGRAMETQYF	TGCGCCAGCAGTATCAGCGGGAGGGCCATGGAGACCCAGTACTTC	TRBV5-1	TRBD2	TRBJ2-5
CAWSNYRRMNTEAFF	TGTGCCTGGAGTAACTACAGGAGAATGAACACTGAAGCTTTCTTT	TRBV30	NA	TRBJ1-1
CASNQAWTEAFF	TGTGCCTCTAACCAGGCATGGACTGAAGCTTTCTTT	TRBV30	NA	TRBJ1-1
CASSVTGQGSTDTQYF	TGTGCCAGCAGTGTGACAGGACAGGGGAGCACAGATACGCAGTATTTT	TRBV28	TRBD1	TRBJ2-3
CASSSTVATSGNTIYF	TGCGCCAGCAGCTCGACAGTCGCAACCTCTGGAAACACCATATATTTT	TRBV5-1	NA	TRBJ1-3
CASSIGTSGSSEQYF	TGTGCCAGTAGTATTGGGACTAGCGGGAGTAGCGAGCAGTACTTC	TRBV19	TRBD2	TRBJ2-7
CATSRDKEGRAYEQYF	TGTGCCACCAGCAGAGATAAGGAAGGTCGGGCCTACGAGCAGTACTTC	TRBV15	NA	TRBJ2-7
CASGETGGRNEQYF	TGTGCCAGCGGAGAGACGGGGGGGAGAAACGAGCAGTACTTC	TRBV5-6	TRBD2	TRBJ2-7
CASSPIYSDRTYEQYF	TGTGCCAGCTCACCTATATACTCTGATAGGACTTACGAGCAGTACTTC	TRBV18	NA	TRBJ2-7